The 6 T cell receptor beta chains below all came from one sample that was sequenced in a study of blood T cell repertoires in COVID-19. Produced via immunoSEQ multiplex PCR; TCRdb's table is partial and in-frame only. Of some 31,000 clones in the sample, over 75% were seen once. Sequencing used peripheral blood. These receptors were collected from a woman in her 70s with active or convalescent COVID-19.

The rearrangement joins TRBV5-1 to TRBJ1-3; 8 bases agree with TRBD1. Germline V gene lookup returns CDR1 SGHRS and CDR2 YFSETQ. The CDR3 is 15 amino acids. V shed 0 bases and J 4 bases; nucleotides not matched to a gene: 3. The CDR3 nucleotides are TGCGCCAGCAGCTTGGGACAGGGGACGGGAAACACCATATATTTT. Protein: CASSLGQGTGNTIYF.

V usage is TRBV2 and J usage is TRBJ2-1; TRBD2 aligns across 10 bases. Per the germline V gene, CDR1 is SNHLY and CDR2 is FYNNEI. The junction had 9 bases not matched to a gene; V was cut back by 6 bases and J by 4 bases. The CDR3 totals 16 residues. This CDR3 reads CASSDGGLANYNEQFF. The CDR3 DNA is TGTGCCAGCAGCGATGGGGGACTAGCGAATTACAATGAGCAGTTCTTC.

The J gene is TRBJ2-1, the V gene TRBV6-2 or TRBV6-3; no clear D. CDR1 is MNHEY, CDR2 SVGEGT, per germline. Trimming took 6 bases from V and 5 from J, leaving 11 bases between them. The CDR3 has 13 amino acids. The DNA for the CDR3 is TGTGCCAGCAGCAAACAGCAGAACAATGAGCAGTTCTTC. Residues: CASSKQQNNEQFF.

The sample holds a few counts of this clone. This chain connects TRBV9 to TRBJ2-2; 10 nucleotides agree with TRBD1. V dropped 1 base and J dropped 5; count of bases not matched to a gene: 2. Looked up from germline, CDR1 is SGDLS and CDR2 is YYNGEE. The CDR3 covers 15 residues. CDR3 residues: CASSVRQGATGELFF. As DNA, the CDR3 is TGTGCCAGCAGCGTAAGACAGGGGGCAACCGGGGAGCTGTTTTTT. The full variable domain, with the rest looked up from reference TRBV9 and TRBJ2-2, is DSGVTQTPKHLITATGQRVTLRCSPRSGDLSVYWYQQSLDQGLQFLIQYYNGEERAKGNILERFSAQQFPDLHSELNLSSLELGDSALYFCASSVRQGATGELFFGEGSRLTVL.

This chain joins TRBV7-3 and TRBJ2-7; 10 bases are a match to TRBD1. J gave up 2 bases and V 2 bases, and 0 bases lay outside the gene matches. This CDR3 has 14 residues. Germline V CDR1 and CDR2: SGHTA, FQGTGA. The CDR3, as DNA: TGTGCCAGCAGCTTAGGGACAGGGGCCTACGAGCAGTACTTC. Protein sequence: CASSLGTGAYEQYF.

This clone was found a few times. The chain is built from TRBV19 and TRBJ1-5; possibly TRBD1 for D (6 bases). The V and J ends lost 2 bases and 3 bases respectively, with 11 bases between them. The CDR3 runs 15 residues. Germline-derived CDR1 and CDR2 are LNHDA and SQIVND (reference sequence). The CDR3 here is CASSIQGGNNQPQHF. The CDR3 DNA reads as TGTGCCAGTAGTATACAAGGGGGAAACAATCAGCCCCAGCATTTT.